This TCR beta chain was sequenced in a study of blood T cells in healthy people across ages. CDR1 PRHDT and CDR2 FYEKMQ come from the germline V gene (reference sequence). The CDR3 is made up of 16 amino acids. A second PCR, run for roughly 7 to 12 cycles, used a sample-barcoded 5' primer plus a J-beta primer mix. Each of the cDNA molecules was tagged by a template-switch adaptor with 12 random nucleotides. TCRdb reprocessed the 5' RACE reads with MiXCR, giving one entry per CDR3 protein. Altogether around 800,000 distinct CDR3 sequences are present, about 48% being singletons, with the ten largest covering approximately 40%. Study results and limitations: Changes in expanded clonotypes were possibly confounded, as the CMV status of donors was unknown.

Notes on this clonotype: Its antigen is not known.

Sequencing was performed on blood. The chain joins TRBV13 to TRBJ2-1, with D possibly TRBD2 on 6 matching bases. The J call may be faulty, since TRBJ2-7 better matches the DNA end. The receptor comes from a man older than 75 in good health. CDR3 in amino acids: CASSPDSGSSYNEQYF. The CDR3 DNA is TGTGCCAGCAGCCCCGATAGCGGCAGCTCCTACAATGAGCAGTACTTC.